This TCR beta chain was identified during a study of T cell changes during pregnancy in multiple sclerosis. Sequencing was performed with immunoSEQ multiplex PCR; in TCRdb, only in-frame clones are kept and a portion is missing. The data hold 85,000 to 90,000 clones, with around 93% observed a single time. Trimming at V came to 0 bases and at J to 7 bases, leaving 12 bases not matched to a gene. From germline, CDR1 is MNHNS and CDR2 SASEGT. The CDR3 is 18 amino acids. Specimen: peripheral blood, collected in the first trimester of pregnancy. This clonotype originated in a female donor in good health, enrolled as a control in a pregnancy study. The chain joins TRBV6-1 to TRBJ1-6, with 7 bases that match TRBD1. The chain's CDR3 is CASSEAVKGGIWNSPLHF. The DNA for the CDR3 is TGTGCCAGCAGTGAAGCGGTCAAAGGGGGCATCTGGAATTCACCCCTCCACTTT.